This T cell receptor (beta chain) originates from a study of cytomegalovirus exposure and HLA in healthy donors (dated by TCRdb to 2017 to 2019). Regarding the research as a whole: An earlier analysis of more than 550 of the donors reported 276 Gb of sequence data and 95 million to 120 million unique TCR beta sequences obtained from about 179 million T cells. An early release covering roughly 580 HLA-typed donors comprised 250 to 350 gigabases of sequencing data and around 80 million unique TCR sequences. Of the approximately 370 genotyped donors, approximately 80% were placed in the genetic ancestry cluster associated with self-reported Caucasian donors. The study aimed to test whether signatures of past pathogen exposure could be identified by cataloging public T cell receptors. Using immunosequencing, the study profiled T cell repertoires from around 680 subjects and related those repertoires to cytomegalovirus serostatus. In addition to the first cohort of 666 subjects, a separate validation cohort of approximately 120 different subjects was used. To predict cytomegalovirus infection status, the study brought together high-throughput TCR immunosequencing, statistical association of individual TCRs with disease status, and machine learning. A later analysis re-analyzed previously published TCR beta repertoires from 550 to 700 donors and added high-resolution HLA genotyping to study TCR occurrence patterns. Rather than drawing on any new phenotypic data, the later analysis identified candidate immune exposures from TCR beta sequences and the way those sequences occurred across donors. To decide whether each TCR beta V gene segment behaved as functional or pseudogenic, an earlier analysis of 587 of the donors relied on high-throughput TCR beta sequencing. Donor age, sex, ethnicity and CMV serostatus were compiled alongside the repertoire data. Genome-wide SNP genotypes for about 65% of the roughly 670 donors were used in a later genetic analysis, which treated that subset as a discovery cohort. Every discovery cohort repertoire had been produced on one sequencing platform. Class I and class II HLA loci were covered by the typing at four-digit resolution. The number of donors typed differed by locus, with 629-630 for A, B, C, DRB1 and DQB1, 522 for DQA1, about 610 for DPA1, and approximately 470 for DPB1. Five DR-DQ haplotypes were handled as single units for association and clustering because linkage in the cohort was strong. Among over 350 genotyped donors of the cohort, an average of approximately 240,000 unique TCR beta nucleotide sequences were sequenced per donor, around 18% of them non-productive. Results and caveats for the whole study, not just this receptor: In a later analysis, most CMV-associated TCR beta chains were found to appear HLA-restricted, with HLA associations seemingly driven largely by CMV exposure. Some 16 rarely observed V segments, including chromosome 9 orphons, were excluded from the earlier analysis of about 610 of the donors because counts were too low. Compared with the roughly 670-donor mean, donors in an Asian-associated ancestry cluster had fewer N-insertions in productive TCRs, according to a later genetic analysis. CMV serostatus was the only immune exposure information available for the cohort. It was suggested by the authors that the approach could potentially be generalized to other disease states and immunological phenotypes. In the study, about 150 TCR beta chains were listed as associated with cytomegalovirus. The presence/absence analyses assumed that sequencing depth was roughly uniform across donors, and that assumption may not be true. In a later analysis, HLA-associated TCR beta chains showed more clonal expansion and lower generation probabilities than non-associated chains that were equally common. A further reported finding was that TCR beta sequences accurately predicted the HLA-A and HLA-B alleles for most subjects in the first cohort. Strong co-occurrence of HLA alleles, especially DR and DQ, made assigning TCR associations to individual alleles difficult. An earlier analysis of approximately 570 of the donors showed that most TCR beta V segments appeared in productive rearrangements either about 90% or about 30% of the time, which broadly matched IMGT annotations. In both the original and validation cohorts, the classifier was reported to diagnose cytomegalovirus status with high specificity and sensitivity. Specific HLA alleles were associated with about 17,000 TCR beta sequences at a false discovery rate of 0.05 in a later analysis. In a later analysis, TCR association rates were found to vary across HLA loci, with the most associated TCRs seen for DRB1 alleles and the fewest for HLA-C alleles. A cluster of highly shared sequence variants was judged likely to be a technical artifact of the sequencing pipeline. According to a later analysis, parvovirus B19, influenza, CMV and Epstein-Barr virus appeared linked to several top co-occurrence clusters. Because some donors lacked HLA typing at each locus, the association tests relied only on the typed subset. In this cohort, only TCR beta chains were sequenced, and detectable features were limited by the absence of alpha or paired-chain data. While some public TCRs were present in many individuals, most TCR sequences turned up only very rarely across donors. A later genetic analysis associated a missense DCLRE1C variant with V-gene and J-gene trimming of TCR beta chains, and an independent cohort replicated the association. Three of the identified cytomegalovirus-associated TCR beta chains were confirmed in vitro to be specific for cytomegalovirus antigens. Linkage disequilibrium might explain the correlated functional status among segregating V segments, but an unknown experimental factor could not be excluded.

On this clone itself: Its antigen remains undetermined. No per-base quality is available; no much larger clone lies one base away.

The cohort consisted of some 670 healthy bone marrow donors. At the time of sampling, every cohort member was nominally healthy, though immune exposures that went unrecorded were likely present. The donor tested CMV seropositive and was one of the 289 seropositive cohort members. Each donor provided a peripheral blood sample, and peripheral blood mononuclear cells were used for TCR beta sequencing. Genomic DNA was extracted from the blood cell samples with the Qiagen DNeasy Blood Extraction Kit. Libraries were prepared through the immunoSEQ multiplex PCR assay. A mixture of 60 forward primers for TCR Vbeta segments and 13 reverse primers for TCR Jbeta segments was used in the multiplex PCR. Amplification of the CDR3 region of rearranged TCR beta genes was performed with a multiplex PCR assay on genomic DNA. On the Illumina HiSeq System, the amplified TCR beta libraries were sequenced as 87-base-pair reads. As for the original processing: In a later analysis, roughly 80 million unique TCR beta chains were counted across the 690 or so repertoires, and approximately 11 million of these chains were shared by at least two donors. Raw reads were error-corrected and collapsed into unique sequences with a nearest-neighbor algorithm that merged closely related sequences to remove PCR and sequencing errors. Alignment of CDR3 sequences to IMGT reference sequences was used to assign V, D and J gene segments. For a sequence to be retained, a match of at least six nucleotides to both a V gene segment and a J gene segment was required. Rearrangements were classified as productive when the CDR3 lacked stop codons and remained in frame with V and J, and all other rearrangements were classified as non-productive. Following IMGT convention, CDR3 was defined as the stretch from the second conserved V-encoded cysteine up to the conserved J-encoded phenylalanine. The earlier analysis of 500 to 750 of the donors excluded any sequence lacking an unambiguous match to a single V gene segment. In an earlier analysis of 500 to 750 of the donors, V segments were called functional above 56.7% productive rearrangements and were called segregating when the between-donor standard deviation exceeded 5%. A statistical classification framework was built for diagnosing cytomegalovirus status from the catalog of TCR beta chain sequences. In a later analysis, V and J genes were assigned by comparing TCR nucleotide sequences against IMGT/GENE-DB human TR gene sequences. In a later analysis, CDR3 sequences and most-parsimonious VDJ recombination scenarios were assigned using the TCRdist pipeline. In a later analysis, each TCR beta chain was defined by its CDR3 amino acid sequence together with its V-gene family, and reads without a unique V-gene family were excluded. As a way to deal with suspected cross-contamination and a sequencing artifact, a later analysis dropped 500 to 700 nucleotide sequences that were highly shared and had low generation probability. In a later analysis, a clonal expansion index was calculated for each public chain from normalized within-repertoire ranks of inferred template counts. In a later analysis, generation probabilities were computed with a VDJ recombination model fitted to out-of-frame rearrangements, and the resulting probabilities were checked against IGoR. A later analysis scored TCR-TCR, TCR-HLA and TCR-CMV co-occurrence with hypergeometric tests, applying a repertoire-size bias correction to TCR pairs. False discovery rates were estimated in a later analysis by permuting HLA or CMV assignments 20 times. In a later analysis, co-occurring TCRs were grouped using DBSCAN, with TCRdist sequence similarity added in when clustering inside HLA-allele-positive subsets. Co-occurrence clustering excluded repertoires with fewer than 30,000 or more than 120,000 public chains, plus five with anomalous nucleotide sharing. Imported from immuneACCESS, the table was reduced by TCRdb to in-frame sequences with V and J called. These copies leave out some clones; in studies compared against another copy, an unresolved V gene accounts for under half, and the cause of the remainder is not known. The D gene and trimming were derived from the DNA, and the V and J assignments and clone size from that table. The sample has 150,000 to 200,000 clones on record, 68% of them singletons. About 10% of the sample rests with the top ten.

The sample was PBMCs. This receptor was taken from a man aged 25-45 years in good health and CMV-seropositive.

The bases read TGTGCCAGCAGTCCCTACACCGGGGAGCTGTTTTTT. It specifies CASSPYTGELFF. Here the chain combines TRBV6-5 and TRBJ2-2, with no reliable assignment of the D segment. A distance of 4 bases separates the germline ends of V and J, which lose 5 bases and 3 bases respectively. As encoded in the germline V gene, CDR1 is MNHEY while CDR2 is SVGAGI. From the cysteine through the phenylalanine, the CDR3 covers 12 amino acids. Only CDR3 DNA is held: 36 bases, read in frame from base 1.